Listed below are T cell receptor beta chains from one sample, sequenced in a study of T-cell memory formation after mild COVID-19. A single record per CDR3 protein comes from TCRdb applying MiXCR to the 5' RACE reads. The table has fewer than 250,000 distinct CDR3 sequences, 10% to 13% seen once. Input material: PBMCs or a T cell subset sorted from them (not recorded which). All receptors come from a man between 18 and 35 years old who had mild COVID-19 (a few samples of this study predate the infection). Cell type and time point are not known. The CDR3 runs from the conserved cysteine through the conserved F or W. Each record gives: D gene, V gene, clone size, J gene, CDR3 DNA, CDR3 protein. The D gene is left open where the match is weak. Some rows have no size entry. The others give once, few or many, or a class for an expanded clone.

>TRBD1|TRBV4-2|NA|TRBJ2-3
TGTGCCAGCAGCCGGGACAGGGGGCCGAGCACAGATACGCAGTATTTT
CASSRDRGPSTDTQYF
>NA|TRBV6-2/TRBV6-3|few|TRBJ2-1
TGTGCCAGCAGTTACTCTAACTGGTACAATGAGCAGTTCTTC
CASSYSNWYNEQFF
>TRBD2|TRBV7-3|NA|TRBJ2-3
TGTGCCAGCAGCTTTGCTAGCGGGGGAGTTACAGATACGCAGTATTTT
CASSFASGGVTDTQYF
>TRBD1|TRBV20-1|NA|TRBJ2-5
TGCAGTGCCCGGCGGGGACAGGGGGCGAAGGAGACCCAGTACTTC
CSARRGQGAKETQYF
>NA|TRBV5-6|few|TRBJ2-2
TGTGCCAGCAGCTTGTTCGGCGGGGAGCTGTTTTTT
CASSLFGGELFF
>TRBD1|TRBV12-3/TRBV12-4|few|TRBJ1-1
TGTGCCAGCAGTCCCCGGGACAGACAGAACACTGAAGCTTTCTTT
CASSPRDRQNTEAFF
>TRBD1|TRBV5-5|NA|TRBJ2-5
TGTGCCAGCAGCCTGGACAGGGGGCGCGTAGAGACCCAGTACTTC
CASSLDRGRVETQYF
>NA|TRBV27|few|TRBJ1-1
TGTGCCAGCAGGGGCACAGTTTATATGAACACTGAAGCTTTCTTT
CASRGTVYMNTEAFF
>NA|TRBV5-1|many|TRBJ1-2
TGCGCCAGCAACTTAGAGGGTGGCTACACCTTC
CASNLEGGYTF
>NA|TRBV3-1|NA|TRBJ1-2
TGTGCCAGCAGCCAACAGGGAACCTATGGCTACACCTTC
CASSQQGTYGYTF
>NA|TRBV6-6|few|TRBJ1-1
TGTGCCAGCAGTCCACGGACGGGGAAAGCTTTCTTT
CASSPRTGKAFF
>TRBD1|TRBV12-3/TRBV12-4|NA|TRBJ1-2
TGTGCCAGCAGTTTCCCCGGGACAGTCTATGGCTACACCTTC
CASSFPGTVYGYTF
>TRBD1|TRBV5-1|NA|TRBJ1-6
TGCGCCAGCAGCTCGGAACTGGACAGGGTTTCACCCCTCCACTTT
CASSSELDRVSPLHF
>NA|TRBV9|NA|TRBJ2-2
TGTGCCAGCAGCGTCCGCGTTGGGGGCGCTCACGGGGAGCTGTTTTTT
CASSVRVGGAHGELFF
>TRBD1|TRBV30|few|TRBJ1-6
TGTGCCTCGTCCGGAGCGGTCTTGACAGGGGAGTCCCTCCACTTT
CASSGAVLTGESLHF
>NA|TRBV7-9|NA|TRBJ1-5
TGTGCCAGCAGCTTATGGGGGGAAGGGAATCAGCCCCAGCATTTT
CASSLWGEGNQPQHF